The rows below give T cell receptor beta chains drawn from one sample of a study of blood T cell repertoires in COVID-19. Libraries were prepared by immunoSEQ multiplex PCR; TCRdb keeps only in-frame clonotypes and omits some of them. This sample has under 300,000 clones, with approximately 86% found just once. Sequenced sample: peripheral blood. These receptor sequences come from a woman aged 65 to 85 with active or convalescent COVID-19. Both conserved end residues are part of each CDR3. Fields, in order: V gene, J gene, D gene, clone size, CDR3 DNA, CDR3 protein. The D gene is left open where the match is weak. The listing skips clone size in some rows; elsewhere it reads once, few, many or a size class.

>TRBV18|TRBJ1-1|.|.
TGTGCCAGCTCACCACCCTCCGGTTGGGGAGGGGACACTGAAGCTTTCTTT
CASSPPSGWGGDTEAFF
>TRBV19|TRBJ1-5|.|.
TGTGCCAGTGCCGGCGGCGGCAATCAGCCCCAGCATTTT
CASAGGGNQPQHF
>TRBV10-3|TRBJ1-2|.|.
TGTGCCATCCACAGCCCAAATAACTATGGCTACACCTTC
CAIHSPNNYGYTF
>TRBV6-5|TRBJ1-2|.|.
TGTGCCAGCAGCCAGACAGGAAACTATGGCTACACCTTC
CASSQTGNYGYTF
>TRBV24-1|TRBJ2-2|.|.
TGTGCCACCGAGGGCAGCTTAAACACCGGGGAGCTGTTTTTT
CATEGSLNTGELFF
>TRBV12-3/TRBV12-4|TRBJ2-5|.|few
TGTGCCAGCAGTTTCCACGAGCAAGAGACCCAGTACTTC
CASSFHEQETQYF
>TRBV6-1|TRBJ1-5|.|.
TGTGCCAGCAGTGAGGGGGGGTACAGCAATCAGCCCCAGCATTTT
CASSEGGYSNQPQHF
>TRBV18|TRBJ2-2|.|.
TGTGCCAGCTCACCACCGGCGGCAGCCCGCGGGGAGCTGTTTTTT
CASSPPAAARGELFF
>TRBV18|TRBJ2-5|TRBD1|.
TGTGCCAGCTCACCCCGACAGGGTGAGACCCAGTACTTC
CASSPRQGETQYF
>TRBV3-1/TRBV3-2|TRBJ1-2|.|.
TGTGCCAGCAGGCCGAATGCGGGCCGTAACTATGGCTACACCTTC
CASRPNAGRNYGYTF
>TRBV7-3|TRBJ2-1|.|few
TGTGCCAGCAGCTTAAGCGGCAATGAGCAGTTCTTC
CASSLSGNEQFF
>TRBV11-2|TRBJ1-1|TRBD1|.
TGTGCCAGCAGCGCACAGGGGGCTGAGAACACTGAAGCTTTCTTT
CASSAQGAENTEAFF
>TRBV27|TRBJ2-2|TRBD1|.
TGTGCCAGCAGGGGGGGACAGGGGCTTTACACCGGGGAGCTGTTTTTT
CASRGGQGLYTGELFF